These T cell receptor beta chains were read from a single sample in a study of T cell changes during pregnancy in multiple sclerosis. Using immunoSEQ multiplex PCR, the repertoire was profiled, and TCRdb retains in-frame clones only, with some absent. The repertoire consists of approximately 37,000 clones, with roughly nine tenths occurring once and the leading ten covering under 0.9%. The material was CD4+ T cells from peripheral blood mononuclear cells, obtained before pregnancy. The receptors derive from a female donor with multiple sclerosis, enrolled in a pregnancy study. CDR3s include the opening cysteine and the closing phenylalanine or tryptophan. D genes are given only for firm matches. For some rows the clone size is stated as once, few or many, or as a class when expanded; others skip it.

V	size	J	D	CDR3	DNA
TRBV29-1	-	TRBJ2-7	-	CSVEFPGNNDEQYF	TGCAGCGTTGAATTCCCAGGGAACAACGACGAGCAGTACTTC
TRBV4-2	-	TRBJ1-1	-	CASSQDPRGGNTEAFF	TGTGCCAGCAGCCAAGACCCGAGGGGGGGTAACACTGAAGCTTTCTTT
TRBV11-1	-	TRBJ2-7	-	CASSPTQVTGHEQYF	TGTGCCAGCAGCCCGACACAAGTAACAGGCCACGAGCAGTACTTC
TRBV6-5	-	TRBJ2-3	-	CASSFRGTDTQYF	TGTGCCAGCAGTTTCAGGGGCACAGATACGCAGTATTTT
TRBV28	-	TRBJ1-2	-	CASTSQGYGYTF	TGTGCCAGCACCTCTCAGGGATACGGCTACACCTTC
TRBV5-6	once	TRBJ2-5	TRBD2	CASSVLAGLGETQYF	TGTGCCAGCAGCGTCCTAGCGGGCCTAGGGGAGACCCAGTACTTC
TRBV4-3	-	TRBJ1-3	-	CASSQGQGDTIYF	TGCGCCAGCAGCCAAGGGCAAGGGGACACCATATATTTT
TRBV29-1	few	TRBJ2-7	TRBD1	CSVEKDDRVGSYEQYF	TGCAGCGTGGAAAAAGATGACAGGGTTGGGTCCTACGAGCAGTACTTC
TRBV15	-	TRBJ2-1	TRBD2	CATSRQPGGYNEQFF	TGTGCCACCAGCAGGCAGCCCGGGGGGTACAATGAGCAGTTCTTC
TRBV10-3	-	TRBJ1-2	-	CATTAQGLGYGYTF	TGTGCCACCACGGCCCAGGGGCTTGGCTATGGCTACACCTTC
TRBV19	-	TRBJ2-3	-	CASSIRRGDTQYF	TGTGCCAGTAGTATTAGGCGGGGCGATACGCAGTATTTT
TRBV25-1	-	TRBJ2-2	TRBD1	CASGQPRTGGTGELFF	TGTGCCAGCGGACAACCTAGGACAGGGGGTACCGGGGAGCTGTTTTTT
TRBV19	few	TRBJ1-5	TRBD1	CAIKEGATSNQPQHF	TGTGCCATTAAGGAGGGGGCGACAAGCAATCAGCCCCAGCATTTT
TRBV4-3	-	TRBJ2-6	-	CASSQDFLGANVLTF	TGCGCCAGCAGCCAAGATTTCCTCGGGGCCAACGTCCTGACTTTC
TRBV5-1	-	TRBJ2-1	TRBD2	CASAIAGGSYNEQFF	TGCGCCAGCGCAATAGCGGGAGGTTCCTACAATGAGCAGTTCTTC
TRBV9	once	TRBJ2-2	-	CASSAGGDSTGELFF	TGTGCCAGCAGCGCCGGGGGAGACAGCACCGGGGAGCTGTTTTTT
TRBV29-1	-	TRBJ1-1	TRBD1	CSSRGGANTEAFF	TGCAGCTCCCGAGGGGGCGCGAACACTGAAGCTTTCTTT
TRBV5-4	-	TRBJ1-6	-	CASSSGGGLDNSPLHF	TGTGCCAGCAGCAGCGGGGGAGGTTTAGATAATTCACCCCTCCACTTT
TRBV27	-	TRBJ2-7	TRBD2	CASRSLSGSFFHEQYF	TGTGCCAGCAGATCCCTCAGCGGGAGTTTTTTCCACGAGCAGTACTTC
TRBV9	-	TRBJ2-7	TRBD2	CASSVGLAGYEQYF	TGTGCCAGCAGCGTAGGACTAGCGGGCTACGAGCAGTACTTC
TRBV7-2	-	TRBJ2-1	TRBD2	CASSQLAGAPYNEQFF	TGTGCCAGCAGCCAACTAGCGGGTGCACCCTACAATGAGCAGTTCTTC
TRBV7-8	-	TRBJ1-3	-	CASSSGFGGTGNTIYF	TGTGCCAGCAGCTCAGGCTTTGGGGGCACAGGCAACACCATATATTTT
TRBV7-6	-	TRBJ2-3	TRBD1	CASSSQGAQVDTQYF	TGTGCCAGCAGCTCACAGGGGGCGCAGGTAGATACGCAGTATTTT
TRBV15	-	TRBJ2-5	-	CATSRPARHQETQYF	TGTGCCACCAGCAGACCAGCGAGGCATCAAGAGACCCAGTACTTC
TRBV19	few	TRBJ2-3	-	CASSGTASRTDTQYF	TGTGCCAGTAGTGGGACTGCCTCTCGCACAGATACGCAGTATTTT
TRBV16	-	TRBJ1-5	-	CASSQWNRQNQPQHF	TGTGCCAGCAGCCAATGGAACAGACAAAATCAGCCCCAGCATTTT
TRBV7-2	once	TRBJ2-3	TRBD2	CASSFLAGTTTDTQYF	TGTGCCAGCAGCTTTCTAGCGGGTACGACCACAGATACGCAGTATTTT
TRBV5-4	-	TRBJ1-1	-	CASSLDGTRGGSEAFF	TGTGCCAGCAGCTTGGATGGGACCCGGGGGGGGTCTGAAGCTTTCTTT
TRBV30	-	TRBJ1-4	TRBD1	CAYRQGGATNEKLFF	TGTGCCTACCGACAGGGAGGTGCAACTAATGAAAAACTGTTTTTT
TRBV30	-	TRBJ2-2	TRBD1	CAWSKRQGASVGELFF	TGTGCCTGGAGTAAGAGACAGGGGGCATCCGTGGGGGAGCTGTTTTTT
TRBV15	-	TRBJ2-2	-	CATSRDPTGNTGELFF	TGTGCCACCAGCAGAGACCCGACAGGGAACACCGGGGAGCTGTTTTTT
TRBV19	-	TRBJ2-7	TRBD1	CASRGTGARNEQYF	TGTGCCAGTAGGGGGACAGGGGCGAGAAACGAGCAGTACTTC
TRBV27	-	TRBJ2-7	TRBD1	CASSFRDRARQYF	TGTGCCAGCAGTTTCCGGGACAGGGCTCGGCAGTACTTC
TRBV10-1	-	TRBJ2-7	TRBD1	CANKTGTDEQYF	TGCGCCAACAAGACAGGGACAGACGAGCAGTACTTC
TRBV28	-	TRBJ1-5	-	CASSFGAVNQPQHF	TGTGCCAGCAGTTTTGGGGCGGTCAATCAGCCCCAGCATTTT
TRBV15	-	TRBJ2-1	-	CATSLPRVLNEQFF	TGTGCCACCAGCCTTCCTAGAGTCCTCAATGAGCAGTTCTTC
TRBV19	-	TRBJ2-7	-	CASSTTGHPYEQYF	TGTGCCAGTAGTACTACGGGACACCCCTACGAGCAGTACTTC
TRBV7-9	-	TRBJ2-7	-	CASSLEQGQQYF	TGTGCCAGCAGCTTAGAACAGGGTCAGCAGTACTTC
TRBV11-2	-	TRBJ2-2	-	CASSLIFPFGSDTGELFF	TGTGCCAGCAGCTTAATCTTCCCCTTCGGGAGTGATACCGGGGAGCTGTTTTTT
TRBV9	-	TRBJ2-7	-	CASSVSPGASYEQYF	TGTGCCAGCAGCGTCTCTCCGGGTGCCTCCTACGAGCAGTACTTC
TRBV6-6	once	TRBJ2-5	TRBD2	CASSSSGRAEETQYF	TGTGCCAGCAGTTCTAGCGGGAGGGCCGAAGAGACCCAGTACTTC
TRBV5-1	few	TRBJ2-6	TRBD2	CASSLRTSGRASGANVLTF	TGCGCCAGCAGCTTGCGGACTAGCGGGAGGGCCTCTGGGGCCAACGTCCTGACTTTC
TRBV7-8	-	TRBJ2-7	TRBD1	CASSSRDRGEQYF	TGTGCCAGCAGCTCCAGGGACAGGGGCGAGCAGTACTTC
TRBV2	-	TRBJ1-2	-	CASSEGSNYGYTF	TGTGCCAGCAGTGAAGGCAGTAACTATGGCTACACCTTC
TRBV27	-	TRBJ2-1	-	CASSFSSSYNEQFF	TGTGCCAGCAGTTTTTCCAGCTCCTACAATGAGCAGTTCTTC
TRBV6-1	once	TRBJ1-1	-	CASSEAGGNTEAFF	TGTGCCAGCAGTGAAGCAGGAGGCAACACTGAAGCTTTCTTT
TRBV27	-	TRBJ2-5	-	CASRLNTHSRETQYF	TGTGCCAGCAGACTAAATACCCACTCCCGCGAGACCCAGTACTTC
TRBV5-1	once	TRBJ1-1	TRBD1	CASSLRTGGGNTEAFF	TGCGCCAGCAGCTTGCGTACAGGGGGAGGGAACACTGAAGCTTTCTTT
TRBV5-8	-	TRBJ2-1	-	CASSLVAVGGFNEQFF	TGTGCCAGCAGCTTGGTGGCAGTTGGCGGATTCAATGAGCAGTTCTTC
TRBV5-1	-	TRBJ2-3	-	CASSWNSEGTDTQYF	TGCGCCAGCAGTTGGAATAGCGAGGGCACAGATACGCAGTATTTT
TRBV10-3	-	TRBJ1-1	TRBD1	CAISTGTANTEAFF	TGTGCCATCAGTACCGGGACAGCGAACACTGAAGCTTTCTTT
TRBV5-4	-	TRBJ2-1	-	CASSKRGSYNEQFF	TGTGCCAGCAGCAAAAGGGGATCCTACAATGAGCAGTTCTTC